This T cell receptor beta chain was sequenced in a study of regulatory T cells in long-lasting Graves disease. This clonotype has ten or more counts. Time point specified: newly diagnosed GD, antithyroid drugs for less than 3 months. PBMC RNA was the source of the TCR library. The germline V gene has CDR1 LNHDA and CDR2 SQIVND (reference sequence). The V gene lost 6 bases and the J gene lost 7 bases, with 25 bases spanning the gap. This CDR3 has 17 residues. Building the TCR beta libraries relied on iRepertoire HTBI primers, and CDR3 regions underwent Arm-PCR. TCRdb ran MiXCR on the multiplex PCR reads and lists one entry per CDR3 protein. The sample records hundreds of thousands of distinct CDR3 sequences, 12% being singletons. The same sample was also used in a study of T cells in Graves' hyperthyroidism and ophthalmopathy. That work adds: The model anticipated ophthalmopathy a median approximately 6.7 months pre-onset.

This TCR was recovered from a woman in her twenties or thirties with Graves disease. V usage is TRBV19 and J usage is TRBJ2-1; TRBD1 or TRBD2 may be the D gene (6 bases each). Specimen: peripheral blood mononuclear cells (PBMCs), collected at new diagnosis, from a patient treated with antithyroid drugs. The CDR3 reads CASRSTGGTGARNEQFF. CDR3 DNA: TGTGCCAGTAGGTCTACCGGGGGCACGGGAGCGCGAAATGAGCAGTTCTTC.